Below are 30 T cell receptor beta chains sequenced from a single sample in a study of T cell changes during pregnancy in multiple sclerosis. Clones were sequenced by immunoSEQ multiplex PCR, and TCRdb holds only the in-frame ones, with some missing. The top ten hold about 0.92% of the sample, which has around 70,000 clones, 91% seen once. Sequencing was performed on peripheral blood, taken in the second trimester of pregnancy. The receptors originated from a female donor with multiple sclerosis, enrolled in a pregnancy study.

The chain carries TRBV4-3 and TRBJ2-1; D is unclear. This CDR3 is built from 16 residues. Between the trimmed V and J ends, which lost 1 base and 2 bases, there was a span of 12 bases. The germline gives CDR1 LGHNA, CDR2 YSLEER. The CDR3: CASSQGATLTYNEQFF. The CDR3, as DNA: TGCGCCAGCAGCCAAGGGGCGACCCTCACCTACAATGAGCAGTTCTTC.

The V and J genes are TRBV20-1 and TRBJ2-5; no firm D call. The CDR3 is 11 residues long. Looked up from germline, CDR1 is DFQATT and CDR2 is SNEGSKA (reference sequence). Trimming took 2 bases from V and 5 from J, leaving 6 bases between them. CDR3 coding DNA: TGCAGTGCTAGATTTCTCGAGACCCAGTACTTC. It codes for CSARFLETQYF.

The J gene is TRBJ1-6, the V gene TRBV19; D ambiguous. Germline V gene data show CDR1 as LNHDA and CDR2 as SQIVND (reference sequence). The V gene lost 0 bases and the J gene lost 7 bases, with 7 bases spanning the gap. The CDR3 has 14 amino acids. CDR3 DNA: TGTGCCAGTAGTATAGACAGACAAAATTCACCCCTCCACTTT. Protein: CASSIDRQNSPLHF.

The gene calls are TRBV7-3 and TRBJ1-1; D remains unclear. The CDR3 contains 13 residues. Germline values: CDR1 SGHTA, CDR2 FQGTGA. Trimming removed 1 base from V and 6 bases from J, with 9 bases in between. CDR3 amino acids: CASSLRREAEAFF. The CDR3 DNA follows: TGTGCCAGCAGCTTAAGGAGGGAGGCTGAAGCTTTCTTT.

In its sample, this clone was seen a few times. The chain carries TRBV27 and TRBJ1-1; 9 nucleotides align to TRBD1. CDR1 MNHEY and CDR2 SMNVEV come from the germline V gene (reference sequence). This CDR3 comprises 17 residues. Trimming cost V 6 bases and J 0 bases; bases outside gene matches: 11. As DNA, the CDR3 is TGTGCCAGCAGCTATACCGGGACAGGGTTTATGAACACTGAAGCTTTCTTT. It yields the protein CASSYTGTGFMNTEAFF.

The chain uses TRBV9 and TRBJ1-2; TRBD1 matches 9 bases. Germline CDR1 SGDLS, CDR2 YYNGEE. V was clipped by 0 bases and J by 8 bases; unmatched bases: 14. There are 17 residues in the CDR3. In DNA form, the CDR3 reads TGTGCCAGCAGCGTAGCTAGCCCCCGGGACAGGGAAGAAGGCTACACCTTC. It is translated as CASSVASPRDREEGYTF.

The chain couples TRBV25-1 to TRBJ1-4; no definite D call. Trimming left V 5 bases short and J 8 bases short, with 9 bases between. Germline CDR1 is MGHDK and CDR2 is SYGVNS. This CDR3 has 12 amino acids. Here the CDR3 reads CASSIRREKLFF. CDR3 DNA sequence: TGTGCCAGCAGTATTAGGAGGGAAAAACTGTTTTTT.

The chain joins TRBV7-6 to TRBJ1-1; perhaps TRBD1 as D (5 bases). Germline V gene data show CDR1 as SGHVS and CDR2 as FNYEAQ. With 6 bases removed from V and 0 bases from J, the gap between germline ends came to 14 bases. This CDR3 has 15 amino acids. This CDR3 reads CASSLSWGVNTEAFF. The CDR3 DNA is TGTGCCAGCAGTCTATCCTGGGGGGTGAACACTGAAGCTTTCTTT. Together with reference TRBV7-6 and TRBJ1-1, the CDR3 gives the full variable domain: GAGVSQSPRYKVTKRGQDVALRCDPISGHVSLYWYRQALGQGPEFLTYFNYEAQQDKSGLPNDRFSAERPEGSISTLTIQRTEQRDSAMYRCASSLSWGVNTEAFFGQGTRLTVV.

This rearrangement joins TRBV2 to TRBJ2-1, with 8 nucleotides matching TRBD1. The CDR3 runs 11 residues. V shed 6 bases and J 16 bases; nucleotides not matched to a gene: 8. Germline CDR1 and CDR2: SNHLY and FYNNEI. The CDR3 nucleotides read TGTGCCAGCAGAATTCAGGACAGGGATTTCTTC. It is translated as CASRIQDRDFF.

The rearrangement joins TRBV4-3 to TRBJ1-1; D may be TRBD1 (5 bases). Germline lookup yields CDR1 LGHNA and CDR2 YSLEER. The V end lost 1 base, the J end lost 4 bases, and 13 bases lay between the germline ends. The CDR3 loop spans 15 amino acids. This CDR3 is CASSQVRGGSTEAFF. As DNA, the CDR3 is TGCGCCAGCAGCCAAGTTCGGGGGGGGAGCACTGAAGCTTTCTTT.

The chain couples TRBV6-4 to TRBJ1-2, with 12 bases identical to TRBD1. Germline V gene sequence: CDR1 MRHNA, CDR2 SNTAGT. This CDR3 has 14 amino acids. J was trimmed by 4 bases and V by 3 bases; bases with no gene match: 0. The CDR3 is CASSEGQGAYGYTF. The CDR3 region has the DNA TGTGCCAGCAGTGAGGGACAGGGGGCCTATGGCTACACCTTC.

The chain employs TRBV30 and TRBJ2-3, with a tentative D call TRBD2 (8 bases). Germline V gene data show CDR1 as GTSNPN and CDR2 as SVGIG (reference sequence). V shed 3 bases and J shed 3 bases, with 16 bases lying between them. This CDR3 contains 15 residues. CDR3 bases: TGTGCCTGGAGCCAGGGGGGACTAGATACAGATACGCAGTATTTT. This encodes CAWSQGGLDTDTQYF. Supplemented by reference TRBV30 and TRBJ2-3, the full variable domain reads SQTIHQWPATLVQPVGSPLSLECTVEGTSNPNLYWYRQAAGRGLQLLFYSVGIGQISSEVPQNLSASRPQDRQFILSSKKLLLSDSGFYLCAWSQGGLDTDTQYFGPGTRLTVL.

The CDR3 is CATRGQGYSPLHF. DNA of the CDR3: TGTGCCACCAGAGGACAGGGTTATTCACCCCTCCACTTT. V and J are TRBV15 and TRBJ1-6, with 8 bases fitting TRBD1. The V and J ends lost 6 bases and 8 bases, in that order; junction bases with no gene match: 3. This CDR3 contains 13 residues. CDR1 is LNHNV and CDR2 is YYDKDF in the germline V gene (reference sequence).

This chain uses TRBV15 with TRBJ2-7; 8 nucleotides agree with TRBD1. The CDR3 sequence is 16 residues long. Trimming took 1 base from V and 5 from J; bases not matched to a gene: 10. CDR1 and CDR2 from the germline V gene are LNHNV and YYDKDF (reference sequence). The CDR3 loop is CATSRGPGQGSNEQYF. As DNA, the CDR3 is TGTGCCACCAGCAGAGGACCAGGACAGGGTAGCAACGAGCAGTACTTC. The entire variable domain, with the rest obtained from reference TRBV15 and TRBJ2-7, is as follows: DAMVIQNPRYQVTQFGKPVTLSCSQTLNHNVMYWYQQKSSQAPKLLFHYYDKDFNNEADTPDNFQSRRPNTSFCFLDIRSPGLGDTAMYLCATSRGPGQGSNEQYFGPGTRLTVT.

V gene TRBV10-3 combines with J gene TRBJ2-1, with 7 positions matching TRBD2. J lost 6 bases, V lost 6 bases, and 8 bases had no gene match. This CDR3 has 14 amino acids. Per the germline V gene, CDR1 is ENHRY and CDR2 is SYGVKD. CDR3 coding DNA: TGTGCCATCAGATCCGGGACTACCTCCAATGAGCAGTTCTTC. It yields the protein CAIRSGTTSNEQFF.

The V gene is TRBV30, the J gene TRBJ1-5; D not certain. Trimming cost V 1 base and J 0 bases, with 4 bases left between them. CDR3 length equals 13 residues. CDR1 is GTSNPN and CDR2 is SVGIG in the germline V gene (reference sequence). The CDR3, as DNA: TGTGCCTGGAGTGGCGGTAGCAATCAGCCCCAGCATTTT. Amino acids: CAWSGGSNQPQHF.

This clone was counted only a few times. The J gene is TRBJ1-6, the V gene TRBV27; 12 bases align to TRBD1. V shed 5 bases and J 10 bases; nucleotides not matched to a gene: 3. In germline, CDR1 is MNHEY, CDR2 SMNVEV (reference sequence). The CDR3 has 14 amino acids. DNA of the CDR3: TGTGCCAGCAGTCCGGGACAGGGGGCATCACCCCTCCACTTT. Translating gives CASSPGQGASPLHF.

The chain recombines TRBV6-5 with TRBJ2-1; possibly TRBD1 for D (6 bases). Per germline, CDR1 MNHEY and CDR2 SVGAGI. The CDR3 extends over 14 amino acids. Trimming removed 2 bases at V and 7 bases at J, with 12 bases between. CDR3 in DNA: TGTGCCAGCAGTTACGCCGGGACACCGAATGAGCAGTTCTTC. This codes for CASSYAGTPNEQFF.

The CDR3 bases are TGTGCCAGTAGTCCACTACAGGGTTTCGATAATTCACCCCTCCACTTT. Its protein is CASSPLQGFDNSPLHF. This sequence joins TRBV19 and TRBJ1-6; the D gene is possibly TRBD1 (6 bases). CDR1 is LNHDA and CDR2 is SQIVND in the germline V gene (reference sequence). The CDR3 is made up of 16 amino acids. Trimming took 5 bases from V and 5 from J, leaving 16 bases between them.

V is TRBV14 and J is TRBJ1-2, with D hard to call. CDR1 is SGHDN, CDR2 FVKESK, per germline. Trimming took off 1 base at V and 4 bases at J, with 10 bases between the two ends. The CDR3 consists of 14 residues. The CDR3 DNA reads as TGTGCCAGCAGCCAAGCTCGTCTACCCTATGGCTACACCTTC. Its translation is CASSQARLPYGYTF.

CDR3 DNA: TGTGCCAGCAGCCAAGGTGGTAGTTCCGGCAATGAGCAGTTCTTC. This codes for CASSQGGSSGNEQFF. The gene calls are TRBV4-2 and TRBJ2-1; D gene unclear. The V gene lost 1 base and the J gene lost 6 bases, with 13 bases spanning the gap. The CDR3 length is 15 residues. CDR1 LGHNA and CDR2 YNFKEQ come from the germline V gene.

The chain couples TRBV2 to TRBJ2-4; TRBD2 agrees at 7 bases. Germline CDR1 is SNHLY and CDR2 is FYNNEI. This CDR3 region has 14 residues. Germline trimming cut 8 bases from V and 10 bases from J; bases unmatched to any gene: 14. The chain's CDR3 is CASGGGLTAPIQYF. The DNA for the CDR3 is TGTGCCAGCGGGGGGGGACTGACCGCTCCTATTCAGTACTTC.

This CDR3 reads CASSVTAGAYNEQFF. For the CDR3, the DNA is TGTGCCAGCAGCGTAACGGCGGGCGCATACAATGAGCAGTTCTTC. The chain couples TRBV9 to TRBJ2-1; a weak D match, TRBD2 (5 bases). Germline-derived CDR1 and CDR2 are SGDLS and YYNGEE. CDR3 length: 15 residues. V lost 1 base, J lost 4 bases, and 12 bases lay in between.

The V gene is TRBV25-1, the J gene TRBJ2-4; 9 bases are shared with TRBD2. CDR3 length equals 15 residues. The trim removed 8 bases at V and 7 bases at J, leaving 12 bases unmatched. CDR1 and CDR2 (germline): MGHDK, SYGVNS. This CDR3 reads CASYQGIAGGNIQYF. The DNA of the CDR3 is TGTGCCAGCTACCAGGGGATCGCGGGGGGGAACATTCAGTACTTC. Full variable domain (rest looked up from reference TRBV25-1 and TRBJ2-4): EADIYQTPRYLVIGTGKKITLECSQTMGHDKMYWYQQDPGMELHLIHYSYGVNSTEKGDLSSESTVSRIRTEHFPLTLESARPSHTSQYLCASYQGIAGGNIQYFGAGTRLSVL.

The rearrangement uses TRBV21-1 and TRBJ2-7; the table names TRBD1, a call not compared with the DNA. TRBV21-1 is annotated as a pseudogene. This CDR3 contains 16 residues. The CDR3 protein is CASSSALRQKTYEQYF. CDR3 coding DNA: TGTGCCAGCAGCTCCGCGCTCAGACAGAAAACCTACGAGCAGTACTTC.

The chain couples TRBV10-3 to TRBJ1-1, with D unclear. The CDR3 has 14 residues. Germline V CDR1 and CDR2: ENHRY, SYGVKD. The germline V and J ends were trimmed by 3 bases and 3 bases, with 11 bases remaining between them. This CDR3 reads CAISDPARDTEAFF. For the CDR3, the DNA is TGTGCCATCAGTGACCCCGCTCGGGACACTGAAGCTTTCTTT.

This sequence joins TRBV9 and TRBJ2-2; the D gene is possibly TRBD1 (6 bases). Germline V CDR1 and CDR2: SGDLS, YYNGEE. V was trimmed by 3 bases and J by 4 bases, leaving 19 bases between them. This CDR3 has 17 amino acids. CDR3 in DNA: TGTGCCAGCAGCGCGGGCCTTCTACAGGGATTCACCGGGGAGCTGTTTTTT. This gives the protein CASSAGLLQGFTGELFF. The full variable domain, rest sourced from reference TRBV9 and TRBJ2-2, is DSGVTQTPKHLITATGQRVTLRCSPRSGDLSVYWYQQSLDQGLQFLIQYYNGEERAKGNILERFSAQQFPDLHSELNLSSLELGDSALYFCASSAGLLQGFTGELFFGEGSRLTVL.

The rearrangement uses TRBV18 and TRBJ1-2, with TRBD1 matching 12 bases. The CDR3 totals 17 residues. Germline V gives CDR1 KGHSH, CDR2 LQKENI. The trim removed 1 base at V and 8 bases at J, leaving 11 bases unmatched. The CDR3 reads CASSPQNPGQGAEGYTF. CDR3 coding DNA: TGTGCCAGCTCACCACAAAATCCGGGACAGGGGGCTGAGGGCTACACCTTC.

The genes are TRBV15 and TRBJ2-7; D might be TRBD1 (6 bases). In germline, CDR1 is LNHNV, CDR2 YYDKDF (reference sequence). V was clipped by 1 base and J by 2 bases, with 9 bases between them. CDR3 length equals 14 residues. The CDR3 DNA sequence: TGTGCCACCAGCAGAGCCGGGACAACCTACGAGCAGTACTTC. Translation gives CATSRAGTTYEQYF.

The V call is TRBV27, the J call TRBJ2-5; perhaps TRBD2 as D (7 bases). CDR1 MNHEY and CDR2 SMNVEV come from the germline V gene (reference sequence). The CDR3 covers 19 residues. Trimming removed 2 bases from V and 1 base from J, with 23 bases in between. The CDR3 coding sequence is TGTGCCAGCAGTTTAAGGGGGACTTGGGGCGGGGGCTTCCAAGAGACCCAGTACTTC. Translated: CASSLRGTWGGGFQETQYF.